The present T cell receptor beta chain was sequenced within a study of response to subunit inactivated influenza vaccine. Study results and limitations: The authors suggested that few new T cells are recruited per seasonal influenza vaccination.

J was trimmed by 3 bases and V by 0 bases; bases with no gene match: 7. Germline loops: CDR1 LGHNA, CDR2 YNFKEQ. This CDR3 has 17 amino acids. This clonotype was counted between two and nine times. Antigen: not known. TCRdb re-derived calls from the RT-PCR reads in MiXCR, one entry per CDR3 protein. The top ten clones hold about 10% of a sample with around 520,000 distinct CDR3 sequences, over 9.5% of them seen once. The receptor's source is a man aged 45-60 years who received an inactivated influenza vaccine. The chain employs TRBV4-2 and TRBJ2-2, with 7 positions matching TRBD1. The sequences come from PBMCs from blood, collected on the day of vaccination. The DNA of the CDR3 is TGTGCCAGCAGCCAAGATTTAGGGGGCTACCACACCGGGGAGCTGTTTTTT. Its translation: CASSQDLGGYHTGELFF.